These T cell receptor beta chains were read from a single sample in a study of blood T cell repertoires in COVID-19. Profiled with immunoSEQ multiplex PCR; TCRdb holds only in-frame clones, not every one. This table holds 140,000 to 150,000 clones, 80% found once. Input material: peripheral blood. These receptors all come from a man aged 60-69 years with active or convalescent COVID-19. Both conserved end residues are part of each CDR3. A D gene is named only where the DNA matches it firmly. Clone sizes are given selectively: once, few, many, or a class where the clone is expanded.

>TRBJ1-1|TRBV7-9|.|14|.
TGTGCCAGCAGCCCGGGGATTCTGAACACTGAAGCTTTCTTT
CASSPGILNTEAFF
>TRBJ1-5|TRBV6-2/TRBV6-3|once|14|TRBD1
TGTGCCAGCAGTTACTCTGCAGGGGGCCAGCCCCAGCATTTT
CASSYSAGGQPQHF
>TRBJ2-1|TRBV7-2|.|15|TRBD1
TGTGCCAGCAGCTTAGTGGCAGGGGGAAGGAATGAGCAGTTCTTC
CASSLVAGGRNEQFF
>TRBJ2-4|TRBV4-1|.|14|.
TGCGCCAGCAGCCAAGGAGGGACACTCAACATTCAGTACTTC
CASSQGGTLNIQYF
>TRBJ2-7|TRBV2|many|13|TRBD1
TGTGCCAGCAGGACGACAGGGGGCGACGAGCAGTACTTC
CASRTTGGDEQYF
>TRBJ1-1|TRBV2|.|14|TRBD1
TGTGCCAGCACAAGGACAGGTGCGAACACTGAAGCTTTCTTT
CASTRTGANTEAFF
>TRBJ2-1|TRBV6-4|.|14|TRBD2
TGTGCCAGCAGTGACGGCGGGAGTTACAATGAGCAGTTCTTC
CASSDGGSYNEQFF
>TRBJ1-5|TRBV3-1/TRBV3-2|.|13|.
TGTGCCAGCAGCCAAGATCGTGATCAGCCCCAGCATTTT
CASSQDRDQPQHF
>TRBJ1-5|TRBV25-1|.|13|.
TGTGCCAGCAGTGAAGGGGGGTATCAGCCCCAGCATTTT
CASSEGGYQPQHF
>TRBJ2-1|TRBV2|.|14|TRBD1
TGTGCCAGCTCCCGGACAGGGACAGGCAATGAGCAGTTCTTC
CASSRTGTGNEQFF
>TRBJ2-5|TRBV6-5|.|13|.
TGTGCCAGTGCCCTTTTAGAGCAAGAGACCCAGTACTTC
CASALLEQETQYF
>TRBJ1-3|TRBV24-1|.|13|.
TGTGCCACTCAAGGCGGCGTTGGAAACACCATATATTTT
CATQGGVGNTIYF
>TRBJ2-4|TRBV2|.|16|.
TGTGCCAGCAGGGATAAGAGGAGCGTAGCCAAAAACATTCAGTACTTC
CASRDKRSVAKNIQYF
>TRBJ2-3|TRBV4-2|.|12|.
TGTGCCAGCGAGAGCACCACAGATACGCAGTATTTT
CASESTTDTQYF
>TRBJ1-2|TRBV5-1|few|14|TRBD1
TGCGCCAGCAGCTTGGGGGGACAGGGCTTTGGCTACACCTTC
CASSLGGQGFGYTF
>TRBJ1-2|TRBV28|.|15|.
TGTGCCAGCAGTATTCCAGGGAGGGGACGCTATGGCTACACCTTC
CASSIPGRGRYGYTF
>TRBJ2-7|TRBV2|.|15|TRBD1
TGTGCCAGCAGTGAAGAGGGGACAGCCACCTACGAGCAGTACTTC
CASSEEGTATYEQYF
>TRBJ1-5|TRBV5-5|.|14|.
TGTGCCAGCAGCCTCCACAGGGCCGGGGAGCCCCAGCATTTT
CASSLHRAGEPQHF
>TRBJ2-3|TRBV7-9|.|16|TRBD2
TGTGCCAGCAGCGGCCCGGGACTAGCGGCCGGGGATACGCAGTATTTT
CASSGPGLAAGDTQYF
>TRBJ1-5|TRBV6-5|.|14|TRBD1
TGTGCCAGCAGCCGGGGACAGGGCTATCAGCCCCAGCATTTT
CASSRGQGYQPQHF
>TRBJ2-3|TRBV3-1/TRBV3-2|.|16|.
TGTGCCAGCAGCCAAGACGAGGAGTCTCTCACAGATACGCAGTATTTT
CASSQDEESLTDTQYF
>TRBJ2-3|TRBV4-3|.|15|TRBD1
TGCGCCAGCAGCCAAGAGACAGGGATCATAGATACGCAGTATTTT
CASSQETGIIDTQYF
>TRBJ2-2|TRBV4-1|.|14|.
TGCGCCAGCACTAAAGGGGGGGCGACCGGGGAGCTGTTTTTT
CASTKGGATGELFF
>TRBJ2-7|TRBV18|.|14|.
TGTGCCAGCTTCCGAGCGGAGGGATCCTACGAGCAGTACTTC
CASFRAEGSYEQYF
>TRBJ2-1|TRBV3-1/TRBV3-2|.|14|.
TGTGCCAGCAGCCAAACGCGGGACTACAATGAGCAGTTCTTC
CASSQTRDYNEQFF
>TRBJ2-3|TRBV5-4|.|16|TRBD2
TGTGCCAGCAGGTCGGCGACTAGCGGCTCCTCCGGGAAGCAGTATTTT
CASRSATSGSSGKQYF
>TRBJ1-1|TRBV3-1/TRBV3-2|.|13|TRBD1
TGTGCCAGCAGCCCGACAGGGGACACTGAAGCTTTCTTT
CASSPTGDTEAFF
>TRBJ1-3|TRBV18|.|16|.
TGTGCCAGCTCACCTTCGAAACAGGGCTCTGGAAACACCATATATTTT
CASSPSKQGSGNTIYF
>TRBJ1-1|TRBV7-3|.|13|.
TGTGCCAGCAGCTTAATCCCGGACACTGAAGCTTTCTTT
CASSLIPDTEAFF
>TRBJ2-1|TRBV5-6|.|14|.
TGTGCCAGCAGTTCCCGGAGGATCTACAATGAGCAGTTCTTC
CASSSRRIYNEQFF
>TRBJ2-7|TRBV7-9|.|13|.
TGTGCCAGCAGCTCCCGGGCGGGCTACGAGCAGTACTTC
CASSSRAGYEQYF
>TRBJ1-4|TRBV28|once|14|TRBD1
TGTGCCAGCACCTCAGGGGGGATTAATGAAAAACTGTTTTTT
CASTSGGINEKLFF
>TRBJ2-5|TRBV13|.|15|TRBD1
TGTGCCAGCAGTCCCACTGGGACAGCCCAAGAGACCCAGTACTTC
CASSPTGTAQETQYF
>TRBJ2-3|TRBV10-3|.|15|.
TGTGCCATCAGTGGAAATACAGGGAGCACAGATACGCAGTATTTT
CAISGNTGSTDTQYF
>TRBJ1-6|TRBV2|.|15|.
TGTGCCAGCAGTGAAGGAGGGACAAATAATTCACCCCTCCACTTT
CASSEGGTNNSPLHF
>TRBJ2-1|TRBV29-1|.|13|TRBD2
TGCAGCGGGGCGGGAGGCCTCTACAATGAGCAGTTCTTC
CSGAGGLYNEQFF
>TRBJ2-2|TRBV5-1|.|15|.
TGCGCCAGCAGCTTCTCCGGGACACGAAGCGGGGAGCTGTTTTTT
CASSFSGTRSGELFF
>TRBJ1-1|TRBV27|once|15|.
TGTGCCAGCAGACTCTCAGGGGCGGCTCGCACTGAAGCTTTCTTT
CASRLSGAARTEAFF
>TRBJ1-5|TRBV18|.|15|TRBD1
TGTGCCAGCTCACCAGGGACAGGGAAAAATCAGCCCCAGCATTTT
CASSPGTGKNQPQHF
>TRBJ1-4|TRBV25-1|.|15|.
TGTGCCAGCAGTGATCCCAGAGGGTATAATGAAAAACTGTTTTTT
CASSDPRGYNEKLFF
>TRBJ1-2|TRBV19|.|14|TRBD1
TGTGCCAGTAGTACCGGACAGGGGAACTATGGCTACACCTTC
CASSTGQGNYGYTF
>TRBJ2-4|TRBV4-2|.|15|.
TGTGCCAGCAGCCAAGGAGGACAGTTGAAAAACATTCAGTACTTC
CASSQGGQLKNIQYF
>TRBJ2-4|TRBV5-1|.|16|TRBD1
TGCGCCAGCAGCAGACAGGGGGATGAAGCCAAAAACATTCAGTACTTC
CASSRQGDEAKNIQYF
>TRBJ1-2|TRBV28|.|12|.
TGTGCCAGCGCGATGGGCATCTATGGCTACACCTTC
CASAMGIYGYTF
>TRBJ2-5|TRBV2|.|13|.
TGTGCCAGCAGCCGACAGACCCAAGAGACCCAGTACTTC
CASSRQTQETQYF
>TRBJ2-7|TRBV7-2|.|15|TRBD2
TGTGCCAGCAGCTCGGGACTAGCGGGAGAACTCGAGCAGTACTTC
CASSSGLAGELEQYF
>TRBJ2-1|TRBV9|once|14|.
TGTGCCAGCAGCGTAGACAACCTTTACAATGAGCAGTTCTTC
CASSVDNLYNEQFF
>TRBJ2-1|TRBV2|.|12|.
TGTGCCGTCAGACAGGACTACAATGAGCAGTTCTTC
CAVRQDYNEQFF
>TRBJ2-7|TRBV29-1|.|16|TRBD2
TGCAGCGTTGAAGAGGGGGTAGCGGGAGTAATCCACGAGCAGTACTTC
CSVEEGVAGVIHEQYF
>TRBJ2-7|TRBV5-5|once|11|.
TGTGCCAGCAGCCTCGGGGACGAGCAGTACTTC
CASSLGDEQYF
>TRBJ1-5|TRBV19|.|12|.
TGTGCCAGCACAAGCCGGGAGCAGCCCCAGCATTTT
CASTSREQPQHF